Only a few counts were recorded for the clone carrying this T cell receptor beta chain. No antigen is known for it. The sample originates from a study of identical twins. Study results and limitations: Shared out-of-frame alpha sequences (those common to twins) showed excess low generation probability.

Template switching supplied a universal primer site; unique molecular identifiers were carried on the cDNA. TCRdb analysed the 5' RACE reads with MiXCR anew, one entry per CDR3 protein. The table shows approximately 550,000 distinct CDR3 sequences, with 20% to 25% occurring only once. This CDR3 contains 16 residues. Trimming removed 1 base from V and 0 bases from J; junction bases left unmatched: 4. Germline V lookup: CDR1 LGHDT, CDR2 YNNKEL (reference sequence). Healthy Caucasian individuals made up all the donors. The data also belong to a second study, concerning yellow fever vaccine responses in identical twins. That paper adds: Twins' vaccine T cell responses were reported to seem partly convergent and partly personalized.

The chain couples TRBV3-1 to TRBJ2-7; TRBD2 matches 9 bases. This TCR derives from a woman aged 18-29 years in good health. The sample taken for sequencing was CD4+ T cells sorted from blood. The CDR3: CASSQGLAGTSYEQYF. The CDR3 coding sequence is TGTGCCAGCAGCCAAGGTCTAGCGGGAACCTCCTACGAGCAGTACTTC.